These 12 T cell receptor beta chains were all obtained from the same sample, sequenced in a study of blood T cell repertoires in COVID-19. Sequenced by immunoSEQ multiplex PCR; TCRdb stores in-frame clones only, minus some. The sample lists fewer than 70,000 clones, about 86% occurring once. Sequenced input: peripheral blood. These receptor sequences come from a woman aged 60-75 years with acute or convalescent COVID-19.

The chain employs TRBV3-1 (or the pseudogene TRBV3-2) and TRBJ2-6; possibly TRBD1 for D (5 bases). The CDR3 runs to 15 residues. The germline gives CDR1 LGHDT, CDR2 YNNKEL (reference sequence). V lost 4 bases and J lost 1, with 8 bases in between. This CDR3 reads CASSRAGSGANVLTF. In DNA, the CDR3 is TGTGCCAGCAGCCGAGCAGGGTCTGGGGCCAACGTCCTGACTTTC.

This clone was observed once. The chain is built from TRBV4-1 and TRBJ1-6; possibly TRBD1 for D (5 bases). The V and J ends lost 3 bases and 4 bases respectively, with 22 bases between them. The CDR3 is 19 residues long. Germline values: CDR1 MGHRA, CDR2 YSYEKL. The CDR3, as DNA: TGCGCCAGCAGCCATGAGGGGACTACGTTGTCGAGATATAATTCACCCCTCCACTTT. Translating it yields CASSHEGTTLSRYNSPLHF.

This clone is a singleton in its sample. The CDR3 loop reads CASSQDLDVDTQYF. The CDR3 DNA is TGTGCCAGCAGCCAAGATTTAGATGTAGATACGCAGTATTTT. The chain combines TRBV4-2 with TRBJ2-3; no definite D call. Germline assignment: CDR1 LGHNA and CDR2 YNFKEQ. The CDR3 has 14 amino acids. Between the trimmed V and J ends, which lost 0 bases and 5 bases, there was a span of 9 bases.

This clone was picked up one time. The same CDR3 is also encoded by other DNA sequences in this sample. The rearrangement uses TRBV5-1 and TRBJ1-1; tentatively, D is TRBD1 (5 bases). Trimming stripped 0 bases from V and 5 bases from J, with 11 bases between. Germline CDR1 reads SGHRS; CDR2 reads YFSETQ. There are 14 residues in the CDR3. CDR3 protein: CASSLGQGGTEAFF. CDR3 in DNA: TGCGCCAGCAGCTTGGGGCAGGGAGGGACTGAAGCTTTCTTT.

The V call is TRBV14, the J call TRBJ2-2; TRBD1 matches 7 bases. V shed 0 bases, J shed 4 bases, and the junction held 5 bases outside the gene matches. Germline lookup yields CDR1 SGHDN and CDR2 FVKESK. The CDR3 totals 16 residues. DNA of the CDR3: TGTGCCAGCAGCCAAGAAGTCAGGGGGAGCACCGGGGAGCTGTTTTTT. Encoded protein: CASSQEVRGSTGELFF.

V gene TRBV11-2 combines with J gene TRBJ2-1; TRBD2 matches 7 bases. The trim removed 2 bases at V and 8 bases at J, leaving 9 bases unmatched. The CDR3 sequence is 15 residues long. The germline gives CDR1 SGHAT, CDR2 FQNNGV. The CDR3 region has the DNA TGTGCCAGCAGCTTATTTCGCGGGAGAAACCATGAGCAGTTCTTC. It yields the protein CASSLFRGRNHEQFF.

This clone was detected once. This chain links TRBV10-3 with TRBJ2-7, with 10 bases matching TRBD1. This CDR3 has 14 residues. After removal of 8 bases from V and 2 bases from J, the junction contained 6 bases not matched to a gene. Germline V gene lookup returns CDR1 ENHRY and CDR2 SYGVKD. The DNA for the CDR3 is TGTGCCATCGGCCCCGGGACAGGGGCCTACGAGCAGTACTTC. It codes for CAIGPGTGAYEQYF.

V and J are TRBV5-4 and TRBJ2-3, with 7 bases identical to TRBD2. Trimming took 0 bases from V and 0 from J; bases not matched to a gene: 1. The germline V gene has CDR1 SGHNT and CDR2 YYREEE (reference sequence). This CDR3 region has 15 residues. The DNA for the CDR3 is TGTGCCAGCAGCTTGGGACTAGCTAGCACAGATACGCAGTATTTT. Protein: CASSLGLASTDTQYF.

The V call is TRBV7-8, the J call TRBJ1-5; 7 bases line up with TRBD1. The CDR3 contains 15 residues. Per germline, CDR1 SGHVS and CDR2 FQNEAQ. J gave up 2 bases and V 5 bases, and 6 bases lay outside the gene matches. The CDR3 spells CASSGQARGNQPQHF. In nucleotides, the CDR3 is TGTGCCAGCAGCGGACAGGCCCGGGGCAATCAGCCCCAGCATTTT. Drawing the rest from reference TRBV7-8 and TRBJ1-5, the complete variable domain is GAGVSQSPRYKVAKRGQDVALRCDPISGHVSLFWYQQALGQGPEFLTYFQNEAQLDKSGLPSDRFFAERPEGSVSTLKIQRTQQEDSAVYLCASSGQARGNQPQHFGDGTRLSIL.

The CDR3 sequence is CASSPGQVTYEQYF. In DNA form, the CDR3 reads TGCGCCAGCAGCCCTGGACAAGTGACCTACGAGCAGTACTTC. The chain is built from TRBV5-1 and TRBJ2-7; TRBD1 is a possible D gene (5 bases). CDR3 size: 14 residues. V lost 4 bases to trimming and J lost 2 bases, with 13 bases between them. CDR1 and CDR2 (germline): SGHRS, YFSETQ.

This chain connects TRBV5-5 to TRBJ2-3, with D possibly TRBD2 on 6 matching bases. This CDR3 has 16 residues. Germline assignment: CDR1 SGHKS and CDR2 YYEKEE (reference sequence). The V and J ends lost 4 bases and 0 bases respectively, with 15 bases between them. The CDR3 loop reads CASSLPGVVSTDTQYF. CDR3 in DNA: TGTGCCAGCAGCCTCCCGGGGGTGGTAAGCACAGATACGCAGTATTTT.

The chain is built from TRBV27 and TRBJ1-2; 9 nucleotides agree with TRBD1. The V gene's germline CDR1 is MNHEY and CDR2 SMNVEV (reference sequence). J was trimmed by 0 bases and V by 0 bases; bases with no gene match: 14. There are 20 residues in the CDR3. The CDR3 loop is CASSLSGQGLGPLSNYGYTF. The CDR3 DNA reads TGTGCCAGCAGTTTATCGGGACAGGGACTGGGCCCCCTCTCTAACTATGGCTACACCTTC.